One and the same sample provided the 26 T cell receptor beta chains below, sequenced in a study of cytomegalovirus exposure and HLA in healthy donors. The repertoire was sequenced with immunoSEQ multiplex PCR; TCRdb's copy has only in-frame clones and lacks some. The table includes some 170,000 clones, 75% to 90% detected once. Sequencing was carried out using PBMCs. The receptors here all came from a woman under 30 in good health and CMV-seronegative.

This sequence joins TRBV2 and TRBJ1-5, with 7 positions matching TRBD1. Germline CDR1 and CDR2: SNHLY and FYNNEI. With V trimmed by 1 base and J by 4 bases, 1 base remained unmatched. This CDR3 is 14 amino acids long. CDR3 nucleotides: TGTGCCAGCAGTGAAGTCAGGGGGAATCAGCCCCAGCATTTT. Encoded protein: CASSEVRGNQPQHF.

This clone was recorded once. The rearrangement links TRBV15 to TRBJ1-4, with 7 bases lining up with TRBD1. Germline CDR1 and CDR2: LNHNV and YYDKDF (reference sequence). J was trimmed by 2 bases and V by 2 bases; bases with no gene match: 2. CDR3 length: 15 amino acids. This CDR3 is CATSRTGVTNEKLFF. CDR3 DNA sequence: TGTGCCACCAGCAGAACAGGGGTGACTAATGAAAAACTGTTTTTT.

The genes are TRBV6-5 and TRBJ2-7, with 11 nucleotides matching TRBD1. This CDR3 is built from 15 residues. V trimming: 5 bases; J trimming: 3 bases; junction bases outside the gene matches: 6. Germline loops: CDR1 MNHEY, CDR2 SVGAGI. CDR3 loop: CASSRPGQGVYEQYF. CDR3 DNA: TGTGCCAGCAGTCGACCGGGACAGGGGGTCTACGAGCAGTACTTC.

The genes are TRBV15 and TRBJ2-7, with D perhaps matching TRBD1 (6 bases). Per germline, CDR1 LNHNV and CDR2 YYDKDF (reference sequence). The CDR3 sequence is 15 residues long. V was shortened by 1 base and J by 5 bases, with 15 bases between the two germline ends. The CDR3 loop reads CATSRVFQGSHEQYF. DNA for the CDR3: TGTGCCACCAGCAGAGTGTTTCAGGGGTCCCACGAGCAGTACTTC. The complete variable domain, with remaining parts taken from reference TRBV15 and TRBJ2-7, reads DAMVIQNPRYQVTQFGKPVTLSCSQTLNHNVMYWYQQKSSQAPKLLFHYYDKDFNNEADTPDNFQSRRPNTSFCFLDIRSPGLGDTAMYLCATSRVFQGSHEQYFGPGTRLTVT.

The rearrangement uses TRBV7-2 and TRBJ1-5, with 7 bases matching TRBD1. The V gene's germline CDR1 is SGHTA and CDR2 FQGNSA. V trimming: 5 bases; J trimming: 5 bases; junction bases outside the gene matches: 9. The CDR3 contains 15 residues. CDR3 in amino acids: CASSKETGRYQPQHF. The CDR3 region has the DNA TGTGCCAGCAGCAAAGAGACAGGGCGCTATCAGCCCCAGCATTTT.

The gene calls are TRBV4-2 and TRBJ1-5; D is uncertain. The CDR3 is 13 amino acids. V was cut by 0 bases and J by 5 bases, with 5 bases left in between. CDR1 LGHNA and CDR2 YNFKEQ come from the germline V gene. The CDR3, as DNA: TGTGCCAGCAGCCAAGAATCCGATCAGCCCCAGCATTTT. Translated: CASSQESDQPQHF.

V usage is TRBV5-6 and J usage is TRBJ1-1; D remains ambiguous. The CDR3 length is 15 residues. CDR1 and CDR2 (germline): SGHDT, YYEEEE. V was shortened by 6 bases and J by 2 bases, with 17 bases between the two germline ends. CDR3 region: CASTSRWVQNTEAFF. CDR3 nucleotide sequence: TGTGCCAGCACCTCGAGGTGGGTCCAAAACACTGAAGCTTTCTTT.

V gene TRBV15 combines with J gene TRBJ2-2, with 11 bases that match TRBD2. In germline, CDR1 is LNHNV, CDR2 YYDKDF (reference sequence). The length of the CDR3 is 17 residues. Unmatched junction bases numbered 5, after V lost 3 bases and J lost 2 bases. Here the CDR3 reads CATSSPGTSGNTGELFF. In DNA, the CDR3 is TGTGCCACCAGCAGCCCCGGGACTAGCGGAAACACCGGGGAGCTGTTTTTT.

This rearrangement joins TRBV27 to TRBJ1-4; 10 bases line up with TRBD1. V shed 5 bases and J 8 bases; nucleotides not matched to a gene: 8. CDR1 and CDR2 (germline): MNHEY, SMNVEV (reference sequence). The CDR3 consists of 15 residues. The CDR3 DNA reads as TGTGCCAGCAGTACCCGACAGGGGGCAAGAGAAAAACTGTTTTTT. Translated, it gives CASSTRQGAREKLFF. The full variable domain, in which reference TRBV27 and TRBJ1-4 provide the parts outside the CDR3, is EAQVTQNPRYLITVTGKKLTVTCSQNMNHEYMSWYRQDPGLGLRQIYYSMNVEVTDKGDVPEGYKVSRKEKRNFPLILESPSPNQTSLYFCASSTRQGAREKLFFGSGTQLSVL.

The V call is TRBV29-1, the J call TRBJ1-1; a possible D gene is TRBD1 (5 bases). Germline CDR1 and CDR2: SQVTM and ANQGSEA. Trimming cost V 7 bases and J 5 bases, with 8 bases left between them. The length of the CDR3 is 10 residues. CDR3 bases: TGCAGCGCGGGGGAGACTGAAGCTTTCTTT. It yields the protein CSAGETEAFF.

The chain couples TRBV11-2 to TRBJ2-5; possible D gene TRBD1, 6 bases. Trimming left V 5 bases short and J 8 bases short, with 15 bases between. CDR3 length: 13 amino acids. Germline CDR1 SGHAT, CDR2 FQNNGV. CDR3 protein: CASSQQGPGTQYF. CDR3 bases: TGTGCCAGCAGCCAACAGGGACCAGGCACCCAGTACTTC.

The chain links TRBV6-1 to TRBJ1-2; weak D call: TRBD1 (5 bases). V lost 3 bases to trimming and J lost 4 bases, with 12 bases between them. CDR1 is MNHNS and CDR2 is SASEGT in the germline V gene. The CDR3 has 14 amino acids. The CDR3 nucleotides are TGTGCCAGCAGTGACATGCAGGGTGTCTATGGCTACACCTTC. Translation: CASSDMQGVYGYTF.

This chain connects TRBV27 to TRBJ2-7; 8 bases line up with TRBD1. The CDR3 consists of 18 residues. The trim removed 5 bases at V and 3 bases at J, leaving 18 bases unmatched. CDR1 MNHEY and CDR2 SMNVEV come from the germline V gene (reference sequence). This CDR3 reads CASSPKPPTGERDYEQYF. CDR3 nucleotide sequence: TGTGCCAGCAGTCCGAAGCCTCCGACAGGGGAAAGGGACTACGAGCAGTACTTC.

CDR3: CASSLTPGLADYEQYF. CDR3 sequence (DNA): TGCGCCAGCAGCCTCACCCCGGGACTAGCGGATTACGAGCAGTACTTC. The chain combines TRBV4-1 with TRBJ2-7, with 11 bases lining up with TRBD2. The CDR3 loop spans 16 amino acids. V trimming: 4 bases; J trimming: 4 bases; junction bases outside the gene matches: 9. Germline V gene lookup returns CDR1 MGHRA and CDR2 YSYEKL.

The chain recombines TRBV18 with TRBJ2-5; 7 nucleotides align to TRBD1. This CDR3 is built from 14 residues. V was clipped by 4 bases and J by 4 bases; unmatched bases: 6. CDR1 is KGHSH and CDR2 is LQKENI in the germline V gene. The CDR3 DNA sequence: TGTGCCAGCTCACAGTCCCCAGGGGGAGAGACCCAGTACTTC. Protein: CASSQSPGGETQYF.

The chain recombines TRBV18 with TRBJ2-3, with TRBD2 as a possible D gene (5 bases). The CDR3 covers 16 residues. CDR1 is KGHSH and CDR2 is LQKENI in the germline V gene. V lost 4 bases, J lost 5 bases, and 19 bases lay in between. In DNA form, the CDR3 reads TGTGCCAGCTCACGTACCGGGTCAGGCGCGGGAGATACGCAGTATTTT. The encoded protein is CASSRTGSGAGDTQYF.

This rearrangement joins TRBV15 to TRBJ2-2, with 8 bases identical to TRBD1. Trimming at V came to 0 bases and at J to 1 base, leaving 16 bases not matched to a gene. Per germline, CDR1 LNHNV and CDR2 YYDKDF (reference sequence). The CDR3 spans 21 residues. The CDR3 region is CATSRDQGSGQGARNTGELFF. DNA of the CDR3: TGTGCCACCAGCAGAGATCAGGGATCCGGGCAGGGGGCTAGGAACACCGGGGAGCTGTTTTTT. Filled out from reference TRBV15 and TRBJ2-2, the complete variable domain reads DAMVIQNPRYQVTQFGKPVTLSCSQTLNHNVMYWYQQKSSQAPKLLFHYYDKDFNNEADTPDNFQSRRPNTSFCFLDIRSPGLGDTAMYLCATSRDQGSGQGARNTGELFFGEGSRLTVL.

CDR3 in DNA: TGCGCCAGCAGCCAAGATATGCTAGCGGTTGGGAGTGAGCAGTTCTTC. Its protein product is CASSQDMLAVGSEQFF. V gene TRBV4-3 combines with J gene TRBJ2-1, with 7 bases fitting TRBD2. Trimming removed 0 bases from V and 9 bases from J; junction bases left unmatched: 11. CDR3 length equals 16 residues. The V gene's germline CDR1 is LGHNA and CDR2 YSLEER.

V gene TRBV7-9 combines with J gene TRBJ1-1; perhaps TRBD1 as D (6 bases). The V and J ends lost 5 bases and 3 bases respectively, with 13 bases between them. Germline CDR1 is SEHNR and CDR2 is FQNEAQ (reference sequence). The CDR3 has 14 amino acids. The CDR3 DNA reads TGTGCCAGCAGCCTAGGACAGTCCCACACTGAAGCTTTCTTT. Amino acid sequence: CASSLGQSHTEAFF.

Comments on this clone: Within the sample, other DNA sequences also encode this same CDR3. This chain uses TRBV5-1 with TRBJ2-6, with D perhaps TRBD2 (6 bases). Trimming stripped 4 bases from V and 0 bases from J, with 14 bases between. The CDR3 sequence is 17 residues long. Germline V gene sequence: CDR1 SGHRS, CDR2 YFSETQ. The CDR3 DNA follows: TGCGCCAGCAGCCTAGCGCGACAGAGCTCTGGGGCCAACGTCCTGACTTTC. It encodes CASSLARQSSGANVLTF.

The chain couples TRBV5-5 to TRBJ1-2, with a tentative D call TRBD1 (5 bases). This CDR3 is built from 14 residues. CDR1 SGHKS and CDR2 YYEKEE come from the germline V gene (reference sequence). The V and J ends lost 2 bases and 13 bases respectively, with 21 bases between them. The CDR3 reads CASSLGTEIGASTF. The CDR3 coding sequence is TGTGCCAGCAGCTTAGGGACTGAGATAGGAGCAAGCACCTTC.

As regards this clone: This specimen includes other DNA sequences encoding the same CDR3. J is TRBJ2-1 and V is TRBV4-1; D perhaps matches TRBD2 (5 bases). Trimming removed 4 bases at V and 6 bases at J, with 7 bases between. The CDR3 length is 12 residues. Germline CDR1 and CDR2: MGHRA and YSYEKL. The DNA of the CDR3 is TGCGCCAGCAGCCTTGCGGGCAATGAGCAGTTCTTC. This translates into CASSLAGNEQFF.

The count of this clone is one. The chain uses TRBV7-9 and TRBJ1-1, with 7 bases that match TRBD1. Germline CDR1 and CDR2: SEHNR and FQNEAQ (reference sequence). The J segment lost 1 base and the V segment lost 3 bases, leaving 2 bases of the junction unmatched. The CDR3 totals 14 residues. The CDR3 DNA is TGTGCCAGCAGCTTTTGGACAGGGAACACTGAAGCTTTCTTT. It yields the protein CASSFWTGNTEAFF.

The table lists this clone with a few counts. J is TRBJ2-5 and V is TRBV5-1; 15 positions agree with TRBD2. Germline loops: CDR1 SGHRS, CDR2 YFSETQ. With V trimmed by 5 bases and J by 5 bases, 4 bases remained unmatched. The CDR3 has 15 amino acids. CDR3 protein: CASSSGTSGGETQYF. CDR3 DNA sequence: TGCGCCAGCAGTTCCGGGACTAGCGGGGGGGAGACCCAGTACTTC.

This chain connects TRBV30 to TRBJ2-3, with 13 nucleotides matching TRBD2. With V trimmed by 2 bases and J by 5 bases, 4 bases remained unmatched. The CDR3 contains 15 residues. Germline V CDR1 and CDR2: GTSNPN, SVGIG (reference sequence). CDR3 in DNA: TGTGCCTGGAGTTTACTAGCGGGGGGGAGAGATACGCAGTATTTT. Its translation: CAWSLLAGGRDTQYF.

V gene TRBV9 combines with J gene TRBJ2-7; possibly TRBD1 for D (6 bases). The CDR3 consists of 15 residues. Between the trimmed V and J ends, which lost 0 bases and 4 bases, there was a span of 14 bases. Germline CDR1 is SGDLS and CDR2 is YYNGEE. CDR3 sequence: CASSVGQDSRYEQYF. The CDR3 nucleotides are TGTGCCAGCAGCGTAGGACAGGATAGCCGTTACGAGCAGTACTTC.